This TCR beta chain is drawn from a study of blood T cell repertoires in COVID-19. Overall study context: PBMCs, B-cell-depleted T cells, or T cells provided the cDNA or gDNA that made up the material.

This table comes from immunoSEQ multiplex PCR, and its TCRdb copy is limited to in-frame clones, with some not included. This sample has 250,000 to 300,000 clones, with approximately 88% found just once. Cohort assignment relied on participant-reported clinical history. Sequences were obtained from PBMCs or T cells enriched from blood (not recorded which). This TCR derives from a woman aged 40 to 49 who had recovered from COVID-19.

CDR3 sequence reads: CATSRDLGLGKDTQYF. In nucleotides, the CDR3 is TGTGCCACCAGCAGAGATCTGGGACTTGGAAAGGATACGCAGTATTTT. J is TRBJ2-3 and V is TRBV15, with a weak D call TRBD2 (6 bases). CDR1 is LNHNV and CDR2 is YYDKDF in the germline V gene (reference sequence). The CDR3 length is 16 residues. Trimming shortened V by 0 bases and J by 6 bases, and 16 bases separated the two germline ends.